This T cell receptor beta chain was observed in a study of T cell responses to AZD1222 COVID-19 vaccine. The germline CDR1 and CDR2 sequences are MNHEY and SMNVEV (reference sequence). Losses at the gene ends were 2 bases for V and 7 bases for J; bases not matched to a gene: 14. The CDR3 consists of 19 residues. Concerning this clone: Its antigen remains unknown.

Overall study findings and caveats: Reportedly, nearly half of unique spike TCRs recognized epitopes outside B.1.351/B.1.1.7 mutations. The sample set comprised mostly white British donors with more females, and clonal diversity was possibly underestimated. Breadth and depth of Spike-specific TCRs rose after two AZD1222 doses.

The data were produced by immunoSEQ multiplex PCR, yet TCRdb's version contains in-frame clones alone and is incomplete. The sample contains 50,000 to 65,000 clones, 80% to 90% of which appear only once. This chain links TRBV27 with TRBJ2-7, with 16 bases identical to TRBD2. The source is an adult who received the AZD1222 COVID-19 vaccine. The specimen comprised peripheral blood, sampled 28 days after the second AZD1222 dose. In DNA, the CDR3 is TGTGCCAGCAGTTTAACCCCCCCGGGACTAGCGGGAGGGCCGGGGGAGCAGTACTTC. Protein sequence: CASSLTPPGLAGGPGEQYF.